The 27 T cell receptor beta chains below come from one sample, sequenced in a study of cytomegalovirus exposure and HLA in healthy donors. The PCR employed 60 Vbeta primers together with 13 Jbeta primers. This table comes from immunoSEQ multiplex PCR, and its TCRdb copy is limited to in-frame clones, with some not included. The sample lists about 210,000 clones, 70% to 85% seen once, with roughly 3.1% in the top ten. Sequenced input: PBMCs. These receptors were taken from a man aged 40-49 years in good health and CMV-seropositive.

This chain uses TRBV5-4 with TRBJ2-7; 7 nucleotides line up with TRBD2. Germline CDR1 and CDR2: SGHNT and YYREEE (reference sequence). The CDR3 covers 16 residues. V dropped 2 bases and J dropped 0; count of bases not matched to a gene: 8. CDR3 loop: CASSFSHGRSSYEQYF. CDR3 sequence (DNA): TGTGCCAGCAGCTTTTCCCACGGGAGGAGCTCCTACGAGCAGTACTTC.

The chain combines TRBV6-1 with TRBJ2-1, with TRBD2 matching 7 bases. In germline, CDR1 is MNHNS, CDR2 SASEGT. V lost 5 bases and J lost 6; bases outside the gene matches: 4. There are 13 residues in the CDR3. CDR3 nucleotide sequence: TGTGCCAGCAGTAGACTAGCAGGCAATGAGCAGTTCTTC. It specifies CASSRLAGNEQFF.

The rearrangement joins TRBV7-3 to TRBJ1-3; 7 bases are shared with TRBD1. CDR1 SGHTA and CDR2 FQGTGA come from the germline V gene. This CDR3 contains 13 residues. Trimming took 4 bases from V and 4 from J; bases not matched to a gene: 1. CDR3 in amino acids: CASSSDRGNTIYF. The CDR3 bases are TGTGCCAGCAGCTCGGACAGGGGAAACACCATATATTTT. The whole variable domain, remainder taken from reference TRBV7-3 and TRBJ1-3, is GAGVSQTPSNKVTEKGKYVELRCDPISGHTALYWYRQSLGQGPEFLIYFQGTGAADDSGLPNDRFFAVRPEGSVSTLKIQRTERGDSAVYLCASSSDRGNTIYFGEGSWLTVV.

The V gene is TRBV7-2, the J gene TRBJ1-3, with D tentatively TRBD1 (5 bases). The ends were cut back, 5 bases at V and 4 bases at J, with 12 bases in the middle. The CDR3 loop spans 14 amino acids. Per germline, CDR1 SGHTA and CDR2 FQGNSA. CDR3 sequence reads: CASSVAGPGNTIYF. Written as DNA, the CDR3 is TGTGCCAGCAGCGTCGCGGGACCCGGAAACACCATATATTTT.

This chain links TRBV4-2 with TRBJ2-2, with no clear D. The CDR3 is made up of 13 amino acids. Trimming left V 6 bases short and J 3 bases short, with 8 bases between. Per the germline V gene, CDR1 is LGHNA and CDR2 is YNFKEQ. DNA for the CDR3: TGTGCCAGCAGGACTGGTTACACCGGGGAGCTGTTTTTT. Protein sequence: CASRTGYTGELFF.

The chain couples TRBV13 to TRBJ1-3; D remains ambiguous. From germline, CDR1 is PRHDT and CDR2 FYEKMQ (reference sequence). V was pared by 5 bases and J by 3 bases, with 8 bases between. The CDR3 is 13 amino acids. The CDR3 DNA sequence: TGTGCCAGCAGCCGAGGTAGTGGAAACACCATATATTTT. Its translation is CASSRGSGNTIYF.

Written as DNA, the CDR3 is TGTGCCAGCAGTCGATCGACTAGCGTGAAGACCCAGTACTTC. Amino acid sequence: CASSRSTSVKTQYF. The chain carries TRBV6-5 and TRBJ2-5; 8 bases map to TRBD2. Germline-derived CDR1 and CDR2 are MNHEY and SVGAGI. The CDR3 is made up of 14 amino acids. The J segment lost 6 bases and the V segment lost 5 bases, leaving 8 bases of the junction unmatched.

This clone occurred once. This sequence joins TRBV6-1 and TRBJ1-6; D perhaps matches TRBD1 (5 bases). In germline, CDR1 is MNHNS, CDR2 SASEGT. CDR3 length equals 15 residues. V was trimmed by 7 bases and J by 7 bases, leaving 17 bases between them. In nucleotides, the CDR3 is TGTGCCAGCAACCAAGGGGTAGGGCTCAATTCACCCCTCCACTTT. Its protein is CASNQGVGLNSPLHF.

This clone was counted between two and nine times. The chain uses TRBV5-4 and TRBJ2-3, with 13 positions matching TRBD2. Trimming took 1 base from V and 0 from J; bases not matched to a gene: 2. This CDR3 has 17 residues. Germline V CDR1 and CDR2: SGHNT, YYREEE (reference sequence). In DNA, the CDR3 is TGTGCCAGCAGCTTGCGGACTAGCGGGGGTAGCACAGATACGCAGTATTTT. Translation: CASSLRTSGGSTDTQYF. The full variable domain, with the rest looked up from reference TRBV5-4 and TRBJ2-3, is ETGVTQSPTHLIKTRGQQVTLRCSSQSGHNTVSWYQQALGQGPQFIFQYYREEENGRGNFPPRFSGLQFPNYSSELNVNALELDDSALYLCASSLRTSGGSTDTQYFGPGTRLTVL.

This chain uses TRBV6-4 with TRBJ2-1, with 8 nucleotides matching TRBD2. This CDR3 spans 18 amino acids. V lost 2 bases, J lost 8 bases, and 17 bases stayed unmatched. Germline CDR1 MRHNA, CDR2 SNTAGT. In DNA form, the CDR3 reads TGTGCCAGCAGTGACGCCCGTGGGTCGGGGGGGGGTTTGGATGAGCAGTTCTTC. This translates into CASSDARGSGGGLDEQFF.

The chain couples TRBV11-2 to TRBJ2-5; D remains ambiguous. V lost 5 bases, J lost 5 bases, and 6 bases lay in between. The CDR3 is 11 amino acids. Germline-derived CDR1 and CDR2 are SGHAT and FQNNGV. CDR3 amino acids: CASSREETQYF. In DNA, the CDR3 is TGTGCCAGCAGCCGAGAGGAGACCCAGTACTTC.

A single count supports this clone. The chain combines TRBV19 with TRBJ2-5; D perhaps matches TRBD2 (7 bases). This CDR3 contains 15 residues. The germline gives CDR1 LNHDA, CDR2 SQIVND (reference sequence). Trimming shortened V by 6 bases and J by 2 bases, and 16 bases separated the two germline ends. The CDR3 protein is CASRDGGGGQETQYF. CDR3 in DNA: TGTGCCAGTAGGGATGGGGGGGGCGGACAAGAGACCCAGTACTTC.

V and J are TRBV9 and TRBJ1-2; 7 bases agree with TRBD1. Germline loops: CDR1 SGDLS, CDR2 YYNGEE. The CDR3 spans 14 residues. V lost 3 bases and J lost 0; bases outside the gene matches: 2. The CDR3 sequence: CASSGQGSNYGYTF. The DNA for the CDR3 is TGTGCCAGCAGCGGACAGGGTTCTAACTATGGCTACACCTTC.

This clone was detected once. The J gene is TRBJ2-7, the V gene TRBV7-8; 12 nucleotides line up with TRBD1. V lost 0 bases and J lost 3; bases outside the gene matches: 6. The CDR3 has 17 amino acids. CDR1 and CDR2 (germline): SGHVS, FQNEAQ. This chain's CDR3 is CASSLAGTGGGGYEQYF. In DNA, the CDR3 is TGTGCCAGCAGCTTAGCTGGGACAGGGGGCGGCGGCTACGAGCAGTACTTC. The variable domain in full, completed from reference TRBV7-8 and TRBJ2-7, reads GAGVSQSPRYKVAKRGQDVALRCDPISGHVSLFWYQQALGQGPEFLTYFQNEAQLDKSGLPSDRFFAERPEGSVSTLKIQRTQQEDSAVYLCASSLAGTGGGGYEQYFGPGTRLTVT.

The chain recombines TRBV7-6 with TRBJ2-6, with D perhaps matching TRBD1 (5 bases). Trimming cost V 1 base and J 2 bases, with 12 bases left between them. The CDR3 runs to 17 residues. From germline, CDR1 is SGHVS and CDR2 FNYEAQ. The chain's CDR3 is CASSLGPRVAGANVLTF. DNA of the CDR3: TGTGCCAGCAGCTTAGGTCCCAGGGTAGCTGGGGCCAACGTCCTGACTTTC. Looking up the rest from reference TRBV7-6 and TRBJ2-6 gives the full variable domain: GAGVSQSPRYKVTKRGQDVALRCDPISGHVSLYWYRQALGQGPEFLTYFNYEAQQDKSGLPNDRFSAERPEGSISTLTIQRTEQRDSAMYRCASSLGPRVAGANVLTFGAGSRLTVL.

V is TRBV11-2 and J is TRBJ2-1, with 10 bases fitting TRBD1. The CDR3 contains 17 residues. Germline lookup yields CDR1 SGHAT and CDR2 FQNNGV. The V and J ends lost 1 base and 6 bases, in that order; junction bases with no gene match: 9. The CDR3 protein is CASSLVSGTGVSNEQFF. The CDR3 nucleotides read TGTGCCAGCAGCTTAGTGTCCGGGACAGGGGTCTCCAATGAGCAGTTCTTC.

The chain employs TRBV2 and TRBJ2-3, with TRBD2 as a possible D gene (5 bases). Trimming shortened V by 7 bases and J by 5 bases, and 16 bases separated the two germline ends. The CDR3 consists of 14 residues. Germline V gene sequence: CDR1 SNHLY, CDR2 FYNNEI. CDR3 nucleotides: TGTGCCAGCACGGGTACTAGTGGTGGAGATACGCAGTATTTT. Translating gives CASTGTSGGDTQYF.

The chain's CDR3 is CASSQTPGGPLETQYF. In nucleotides, the CDR3 is TGCGCCAGCAGCCAAACTCCGGGAGGGCCGCTGGAGACCCAGTACTTC. V and J are TRBV4-1 and TRBJ2-5; TRBD2 agrees at 8 bases. From germline, CDR1 is MGHRA and CDR2 YSYEKL. The CDR3 has 16 amino acids. V dropped 2 bases and J dropped 5; count of bases not matched to a gene: 10.

The chain's CDR3 is CASSIAGTGAGQPQHF. CDR3 sequence (DNA): TGTGCCAGTAGTATAGCAGGAACAGGGGCGGGTCAGCCCCAGCATTTT. The chain joins TRBV19 to TRBJ1-5, with 7 bases matching TRBD1. There are 16 residues in the CDR3. Unmatched junction bases numbered 9, after V lost 1 base and J lost 6 bases. Germline V gene data show CDR1 as LNHDA and CDR2 as SQIVND (reference sequence).

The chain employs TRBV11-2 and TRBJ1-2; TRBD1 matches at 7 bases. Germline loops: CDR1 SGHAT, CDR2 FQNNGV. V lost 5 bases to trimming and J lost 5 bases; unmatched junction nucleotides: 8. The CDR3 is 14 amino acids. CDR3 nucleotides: TGTGCCAGCAGCCGGGGACAGAGCATTTATGGCTACACCTTC. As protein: CASSRGQSIYGYTF.

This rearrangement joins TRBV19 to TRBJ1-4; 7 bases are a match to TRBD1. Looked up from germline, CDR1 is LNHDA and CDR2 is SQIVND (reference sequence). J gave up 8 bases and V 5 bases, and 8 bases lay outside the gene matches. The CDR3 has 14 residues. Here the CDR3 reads CASSLRQGNEKLFF. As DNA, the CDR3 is TGTGCCAGTAGTCTTCGACAGGGTAACGAAAAACTGTTTTTT.

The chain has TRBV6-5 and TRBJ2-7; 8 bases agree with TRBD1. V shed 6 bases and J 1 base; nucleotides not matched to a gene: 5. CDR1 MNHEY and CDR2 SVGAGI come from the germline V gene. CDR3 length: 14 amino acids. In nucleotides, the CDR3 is TGTGCCAGCAGAGCCGGACAGGGTTCCTACGAGCAGTACTTC. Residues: CASRAGQGSYEQYF.

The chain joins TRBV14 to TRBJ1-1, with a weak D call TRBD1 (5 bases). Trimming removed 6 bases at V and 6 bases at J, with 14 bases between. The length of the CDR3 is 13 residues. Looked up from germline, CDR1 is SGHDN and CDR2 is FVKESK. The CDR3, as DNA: TGTGCCAGCAGTAAAGTGCGGGGCTCTGAAGCTTTCTTT. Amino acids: CASSKVRGSEAFF. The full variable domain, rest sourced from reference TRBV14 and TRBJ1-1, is EAGVTQFPSHSVIEKGQTVTLRCDPISGHDNLYWYRRVMGKEIKFLLHFVKESKQDESGMPNNRFLAERTGGTYSTLKVQPAELEDSGVYFCASSKVRGSEAFFGQGTRLTVV.

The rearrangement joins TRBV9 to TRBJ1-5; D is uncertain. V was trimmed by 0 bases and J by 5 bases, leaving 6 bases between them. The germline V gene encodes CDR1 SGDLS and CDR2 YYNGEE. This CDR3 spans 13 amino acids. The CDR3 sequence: CASSVGRDQPQHF. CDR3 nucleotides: TGTGCCAGCAGCGTAGGGAGAGATCAGCCCCAGCATTTT.

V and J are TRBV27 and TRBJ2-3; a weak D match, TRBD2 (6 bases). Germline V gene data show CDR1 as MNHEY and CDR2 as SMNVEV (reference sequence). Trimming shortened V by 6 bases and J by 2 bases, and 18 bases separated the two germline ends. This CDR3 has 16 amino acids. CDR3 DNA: TGTGCCAGCAGGAACCTCCGGGACTGGGCCACAGATACGCAGTATTTT. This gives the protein CASRNLRDWATDTQYF.

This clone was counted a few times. The CDR3 nucleotides read TGTGCCAGCAGCAAAGTCGGCAGGGGGCCTTACGAGCAGTACTTC. Translating it yields CASSKVGRGPYEQYF. The V gene is TRBV21-1, the J gene TRBJ2-7; the table's D call, TRBD1, was not checked against the DNA. TRBV21-1 is a documented pseudogene. CDR3 size: 15 residues.

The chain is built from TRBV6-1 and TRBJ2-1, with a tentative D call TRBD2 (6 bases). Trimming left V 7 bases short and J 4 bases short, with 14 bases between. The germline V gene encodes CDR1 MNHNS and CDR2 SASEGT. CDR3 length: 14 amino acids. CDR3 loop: CASTTGTWYNEQFF. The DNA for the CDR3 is TGTGCCAGCACCACGGGGACTTGGTACAATGAGCAGTTCTTC.